The subject of this entry is one T cell receptor (beta chain). This receptor's antigen is unknown. No quality values exist for individual bases; no much larger clone is one base distant. Healthy HIV-negative adults with no recently reported acute infections or vaccinations were included as donors. All donors were Caucasian adults living in Nashville, Tennessee, USA. CD4+ T cells were enriched by magnetic negative selection; naive cells were then positively selected on CD45RA, and the negative fraction formed the memory subset. After blood collection by leukapheresis, PBMCs were isolated using Ficoll-Histopaque density gradient centrifugation and then cryopreserved in the vapor phase of liquid nitrogen. Purity and quantity of every magnetically sorted T cell population were checked by analytical flow cytometry. Genomic DNA was isolated from every sorted fraction and measured by UV absorbance on a Nanodrop 2000c.

The data stem from a study of shared clonotypes between healthy human individuals (dated by TCRdb to between 2020 and 2021). As for the study more broadly: A few men and two women, aged 18 to 49 years, made up the cohort. Per donor, three plates each were used for CD4 naive and CD4 memory, two for CD8 naive, and one for CD8 memory. To estimate repertoire size and how much clonotypes are shared between individuals, the study performed deep sequencing of blood TCR repertoires from a few healthy adults. Libraries were prepared and TCR repertoires were sequenced by different laboratories using diverse techniques, in order to increase sequencing depth and limit assay-specific biases. Per donor, leukapheresis produced somewhere between about 0.9 and 9 billion PBMCs.

TCR CDR3 regions were amplified from genomic DNA by multiplex PCR using the deep immunoSEQ assay. Genomic DNA extracted from each cell subset was distributed evenly over all wells of several immunoSEQ 96-well plates, and each plate served as one replicate. For sorted subsets, roughly 200 ng of genomic DNA, equivalent to 25,000 to 35,000 T cell genomes, went into each replicate PCR. Purified libraries were quantified with a Qubit 3.0 fluorometer, sized on a Bioanalyzer 2100, and re-quantified with the KAPA Library Quantification kit. Every immunoSEQ 96-well plate was sequenced on a separate single-read 150-cycle Illumina NextSeq 550 flow cell. The source study handled its data this way. Because the immunoSEQ output included only junctional sequences and no quality scores, the filtering could not be the same as the filtering used for full-length reads. Sequences were annotated with PyIR, a Python wrapper for IgBLAST v1.9, using IMGT germline references to assign V/J genes and CDR3. Reads with weak V/J assignments (E-value above 1e-6), missing CDR3, stop codons, out-of-frame junctions, or ambiguous translated residues were removed. V3J clonotypes were defined as sequences sharing an identical inferred V gene, J gene, and CDR3 amino acid sequence. Percentage overlap between repertoires was calculated by dividing the number of shared unique clonotypes by the size of the smaller repertoire. Richness of each repertoire was evaluated using RTK rarefaction, the Chao1 estimator, and Recon v2.1 estimates of unobserved clonotypes. For all TCRbeta clonotypes obtained by the gDNA method from a few donors, generation probabilities were computed with OLGA. This is the immuneACCESS table as TCRdb keeps it, with only in-frame sequences that have V and J called. A part of the clones is gone; compared with another copy, unresolved V genes explain less than half, and the rest is unexplained. From that table come the V and J calls and clone size; the DNA was used to work out D and trimming. The sample table contains 2 million to 2.5 million clones; only one count was recorded for roughly 90% of them. The biggest ten clones account for 0.3% to 0.45% of the sample.

The CDR3 spans 16 residues, from the cysteine through the phenylalanine. Here the CDR3 DNA is all that survives: 48 bases in frame from base 1. V ends up 0 bases short and J 2 bases short, with an unmatched junction base count of 3. In the germline V gene, CDR1 corresponds to MNHEY and CDR2 to SVGAGI. General study outcomes and caveats: Naive subsets generally had larger estimated clonotype richness than memory subsets. Compared with non-shared clonotypes, clonotypes shared by all four sorted-subset donors had higher generation probabilities. Pairwise subsampling indicated that sequencing depth was expected to affect the degree of clonotype sharing among donors. The genetic and exposure-history diversity represented was limited by the small number of donors. Sharing across several donors was observed for 5% to 6.5% of naive CD4, 3% to 3.5% of naive CD8, over 2% of memory CD4, and around 0.42% of memory CD8 clonotypes. Incomplete sequencing was indicated by rarefaction of sorted-subset datasets, despite the large sequencing depth. Sampling was restricted to blood, and TCR repertoires in tissues likely differ from the TCR repertoires found in blood.

Sequencing input: naive CD4+ T cells from PBMCs. The cell subset or site label corresponds to: CD45RA+ positively selected. The receptor was isolated from a man between 18 and 29 years old in good health. Some clones in this sample may be carry-over from other donors' samples. The rearranged chain carries TRBV6-5 and TRBJ2-1, with 8 bases in between that match TRBD2. Here the CDR3 is given as CASSYSGGGTYNEQFF. The DNA sequence follows: TGTGCCAGCAGTTACTCCGGGGGGGGCACCTACAATGAGCAGTTCTTC.